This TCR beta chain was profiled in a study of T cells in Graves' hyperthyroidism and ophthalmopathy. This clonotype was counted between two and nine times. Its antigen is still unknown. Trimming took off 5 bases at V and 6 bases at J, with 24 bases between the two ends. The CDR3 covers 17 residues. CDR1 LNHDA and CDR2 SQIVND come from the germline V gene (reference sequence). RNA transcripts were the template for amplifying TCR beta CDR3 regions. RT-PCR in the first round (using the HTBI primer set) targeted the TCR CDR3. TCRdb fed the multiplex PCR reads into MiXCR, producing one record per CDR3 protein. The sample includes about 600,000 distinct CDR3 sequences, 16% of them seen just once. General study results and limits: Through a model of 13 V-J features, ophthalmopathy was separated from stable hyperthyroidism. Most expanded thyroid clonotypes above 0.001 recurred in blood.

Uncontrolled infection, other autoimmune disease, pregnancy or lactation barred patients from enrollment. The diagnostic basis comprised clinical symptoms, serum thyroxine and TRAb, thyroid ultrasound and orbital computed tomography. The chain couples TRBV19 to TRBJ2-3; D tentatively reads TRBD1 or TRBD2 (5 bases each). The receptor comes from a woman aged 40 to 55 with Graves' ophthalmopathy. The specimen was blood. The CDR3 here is CASSVTAGPIGEDTQYF. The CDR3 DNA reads TGTGCCAGTAGTGTTACCGCCGGGCCCATAGGGGAGGATACGCAGTATTTT.